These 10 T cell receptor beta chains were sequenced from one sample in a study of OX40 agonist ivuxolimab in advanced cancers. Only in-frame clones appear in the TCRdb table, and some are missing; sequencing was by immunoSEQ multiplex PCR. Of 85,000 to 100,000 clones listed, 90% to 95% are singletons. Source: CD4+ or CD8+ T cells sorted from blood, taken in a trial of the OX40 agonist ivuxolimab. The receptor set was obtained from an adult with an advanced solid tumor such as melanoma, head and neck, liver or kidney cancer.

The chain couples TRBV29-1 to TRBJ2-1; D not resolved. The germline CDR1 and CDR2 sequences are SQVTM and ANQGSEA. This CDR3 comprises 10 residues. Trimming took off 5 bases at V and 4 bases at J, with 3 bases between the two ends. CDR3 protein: CSVQYNEQFF. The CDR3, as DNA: TGCAGCGTTCAATACAATGAGCAGTTCTTC.

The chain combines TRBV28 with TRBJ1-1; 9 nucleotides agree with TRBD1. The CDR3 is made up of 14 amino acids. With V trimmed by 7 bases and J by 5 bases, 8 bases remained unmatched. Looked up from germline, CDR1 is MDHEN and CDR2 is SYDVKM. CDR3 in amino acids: CASITGGARTEAFF. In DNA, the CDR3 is TGTGCCAGCATTACAGGGGGCGCAAGGACTGAAGCTTTCTTT.

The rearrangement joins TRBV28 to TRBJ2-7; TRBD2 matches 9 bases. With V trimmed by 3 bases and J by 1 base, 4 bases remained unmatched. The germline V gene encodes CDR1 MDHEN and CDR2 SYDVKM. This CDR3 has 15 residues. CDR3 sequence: CASSFVTSGSYEQYF. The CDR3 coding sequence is TGTGCCAGCAGTTTCGTAACTAGCGGGTCCTACGAGCAGTACTTC.

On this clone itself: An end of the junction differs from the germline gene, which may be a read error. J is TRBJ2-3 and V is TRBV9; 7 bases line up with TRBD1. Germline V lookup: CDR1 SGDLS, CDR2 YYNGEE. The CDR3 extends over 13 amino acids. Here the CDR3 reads CASSDPKGGYLHF. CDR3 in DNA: TGTGCCAGCAGCGACCCGAAAGGGGGCTACCTCCATTTT. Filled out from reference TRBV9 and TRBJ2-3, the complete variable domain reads DSGVTQTPKHLITATGQRVTLRCSPRSGDLSVYWYQQSLDQGLQFLIQYYNGEERAKGNILERFSAQQFPDLHSELNLSSLELGDSALYFCASSDPKGGYLHFGPGTRLTVL.

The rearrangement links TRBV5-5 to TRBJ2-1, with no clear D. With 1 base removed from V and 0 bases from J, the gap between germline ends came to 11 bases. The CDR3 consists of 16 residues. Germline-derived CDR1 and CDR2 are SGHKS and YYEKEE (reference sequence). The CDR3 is CASSLSPASSYNEQFF. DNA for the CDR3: TGTGCCAGCAGCTTGTCTCCAGCGAGCTCCTACAATGAGCAGTTCTTC.

The CDR3 sequence is CASSWGQGASNEKLFF. The CDR3 nucleotides read TGTGCCAGCAGCTGGGGACAGGGGGCCTCTAATGAAAAACTGTTTTTT. The rearrangement links TRBV5-4 to TRBJ1-4; 12 bases fit TRBD1. V dropped 3 bases and J dropped 3; count of bases not matched to a gene: 3. The CDR3 runs 16 residues. Germline lookup yields CDR1 SGHNT and CDR2 YYREEE (reference sequence).

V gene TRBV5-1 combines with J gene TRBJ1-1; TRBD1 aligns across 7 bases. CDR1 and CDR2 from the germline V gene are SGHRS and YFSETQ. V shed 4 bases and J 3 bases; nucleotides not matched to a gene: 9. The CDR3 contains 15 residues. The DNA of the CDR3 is TGCGCCAGCAGCCCCACAGGGGTGGGGGACACTGAAGCTTTCTTT. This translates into CASSPTGVGDTEAFF.

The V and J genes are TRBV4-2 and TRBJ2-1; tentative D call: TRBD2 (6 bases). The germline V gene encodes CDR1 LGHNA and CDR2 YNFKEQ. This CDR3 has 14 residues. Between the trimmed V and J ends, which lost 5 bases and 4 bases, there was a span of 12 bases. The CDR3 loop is CASSTPRGYNEQFF. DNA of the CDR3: TGTGCCAGCAGCACACCCCGGGGGTACAATGAGCAGTTCTTC.

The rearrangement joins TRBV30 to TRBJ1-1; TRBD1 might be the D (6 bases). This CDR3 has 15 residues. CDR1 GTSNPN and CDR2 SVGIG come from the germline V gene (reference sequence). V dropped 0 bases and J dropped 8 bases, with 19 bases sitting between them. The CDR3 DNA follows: TGTGCCTGGAGTGTAGTCGGGGGCGCTTTAAACGAAGCTTTCTTT. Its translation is CAWSVVGGALNEAFF.

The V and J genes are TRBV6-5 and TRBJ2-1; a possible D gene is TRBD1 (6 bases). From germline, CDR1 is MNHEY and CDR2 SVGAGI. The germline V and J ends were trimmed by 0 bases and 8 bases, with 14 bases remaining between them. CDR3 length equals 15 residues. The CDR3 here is CASSYSGRGSDEQFF. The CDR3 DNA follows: TGTGCCAGCAGTTACTCGGGTAGGGGGTCGGATGAGCAGTTCTTC.